This entry concerns a single T cell receptor (beta chain). These data belong to a study of blood T cell repertoires in COVID-19. Study summary: Acute and convalescent COVID-19 samples came from the United States, Italy and Spain.

In the authors' methods: The assay estimated nucleated cells by amplifying reference gene primers. This table comes from immunoSEQ multiplex PCR, and its TCRdb copy is limited to in-frame clones, with some not included. The V and J calls and the clone size are those of that table, but D and trimming were determined from the DNA. This table has some 200,000 clones, nearly 90% appearing once. The CDR3 runs 15 residues. Germline assignment: CDR1 PRHDT and CDR2 FYEKMQ (reference sequence). V gave up 4 bases and J gave up 1 base, with 13 bases separating them. J is TRBJ1-2 and V is TRBV13; a weak D match, TRBD1 (6 bases). The clonotype was recovered from a woman aged 18-29 years who had recovered from COVID-19. The sample taken for sequencing was peripheral blood. The CDR3 region is CASSSGTQDNYGYTF. CDR3 bases: TGTGCCAGCAGCTCCGGGACACAGGATAACTATGGCTACACCTTC.